The next 13 T cell receptor beta chains were all read from a single sample in a study of blood T cells in healthy people across ages. The authors ran a second PCR of roughly 6 to 11 cycles using a sample-barcoded 5' primer and a J-beta primer mix. TCRdb re-called the 5' RACE reads with MiXCR, one entry per CDR3 protein. The data contain approximately 1,000,000 distinct CDR3 sequences, 35% to 55% of them singletons. Sequencing used blood. These receptors all stem from a woman aged 60-75 years in good health.

The CDR3 loop is CSVEERDKQSFYTF. The DNA for the CDR3 is TGCAGCGTTGAAGAACGGGACAAGCAAAGTTTCTACACCTTC. V and J are TRBV29-1 and TRBJ1-2; D might be TRBD1 (6 bases). V shed 0 bases and J shed 10 bases, with 18 bases lying between them. The CDR3 spans 14 residues. Germline V lookup: CDR1 SQVTM, CDR2 ANQGSEA. The whole variable domain, filled in from reference TRBV29-1 and TRBJ1-2, reads SAVISQKPSRDICQRGTSLTIQCQVDSQVTMMFWYRQQPGQSLTLIATANQGSEATYESGFVIDKFPISRPNLTFSTLTVSNMSPEDSSIYLCSVEERDKQSFYTFGSGTRLTVV.

This clonotype was counted a few times. V is TRBV6-6 and J is TRBJ2-7; no definite D call. V lost 4 bases to trimming and J lost 3 bases, with 13 bases between them. In germline, CDR1 is MNHNY, CDR2 SVGAGI (reference sequence). The CDR3 runs to 14 residues. The CDR3 nucleotides read TGTGCCAGCAGTTTCGGACCGAGGTTCTACGAGCAGTACTTC. It encodes CASSFGPRFYEQYF.

This clonotype was seen ten or more times. J is TRBJ2-1 and V is TRBV5-6; the D call may be TRBD1 or TRBD2 (5 bases each). V was clipped by 1 base and J by 4 bases, with 18 bases between them. Looked up from germline, CDR1 is SGHDT and CDR2 is YYEEEE. The CDR3 runs 17 residues. In DNA form, the CDR3 reads TGTGCCAGCAGCTTGAGGCCAACGGGGACCGTTTACAATGAGCAGTTCTTC. Encoded protein: CASSLRPTGTVYNEQFF.

This clonotype occurred a few times. The chain couples TRBV24-1 to TRBJ2-5; 8 bases are a match to TRBD1. V gave up 4 bases and J gave up 5 bases; unmatched junction bases: 5. Looked up from germline, CDR1 is KGHDR and CDR2 is SFDVKD. The length of the CDR3 is 14 residues. CDR3 residues: CATSERTGSETQYF. CDR3 nucleotide sequence: TGTGCCACCAGTGAAAGGACAGGGTCGGAGACCCAGTACTTC.

Only a few counts were recorded for this clonotype. V is TRBV27 and J is TRBJ2-1, with a possible D match to TRBD1 (5 bases). The germline CDR1 and CDR2 sequences are MNHEY and SMNVEV (reference sequence). The CDR3 consists of 15 residues. V was pared by 7 bases and J by 6 bases, with 19 bases between. The CDR3 protein is CASTALTVTGNEQFF. The CDR3 DNA sequence: TGTGCCAGCACAGCCCTGACAGTTACCGGCAATGAGCAGTTCTTC.

This clonotype was seen more than once but under ten times. The chain recombines TRBV9 with TRBJ2-7, with 7 nucleotides matching TRBD1. Per germline, CDR1 SGDLS and CDR2 YYNGEE. The CDR3 consists of 15 residues. Trimming took 3 bases from V and 6 from J; bases not matched to a gene: 12. The CDR3 loop is CASSARTGATGEQYF. DNA of the CDR3: TGTGCCAGCAGCGCCCGGACAGGAGCTACCGGCGAGCAGTACTTC.

Many counts were recorded for this clonotype. This may arise from a read error, as a much more abundant clone is one base away. The rearrangement joins TRBV29-1 to TRBJ2-1; possible D gene TRBD2, 7 bases. The CDR3 loop spans 21 amino acids. V was pared by 5 bases and J by 1 base, with 33 bases between. Germline-derived CDR1 and CDR2 are SQVTM and ANQGSEA. Written as DNA, the CDR3 is TGCAGCGTTAGAAGGAGTGAGGTGTTGGGGGGGATAAGGGGGTCCTACAATGAGCAGTTCTTC. This gives the protein CSVRRSEVLGGIRGSYNEQFF.

The rearrangement joins TRBV5-1 to TRBJ2-5; D not resolved. Between the trimmed V and J ends, which lost 0 bases and 6 bases, there was a span of 9 bases. The CDR3 is 13 amino acids. The germline gives CDR1 SGHRS, CDR2 YFSETQ. The CDR3 DNA reads as TGCGCCAGCAGCTTGGAACTCACGCAGACCCAGTACTTC. Translating gives CASSLELTQTQYF.

This clonotype came up once. V is TRBV4-1 and J is TRBJ1-2; D ambiguous. Trimming shortened V by 2 bases and J by 6 bases, and 7 bases separated the two germline ends. This CDR3 is built from 12 residues. Germline CDR1 and CDR2: MGHRA and YSYEKL. This CDR3 reads CASSQSPHGYTF. For the CDR3, the DNA is TGCGCCAGCAGCCAAAGCCCCCATGGCTACACCTTC.

The V gene is TRBV6-5, the J gene TRBJ2-7; TRBD1 matches at 7 bases. Looked up from germline, CDR1 is MNHEY and CDR2 is SVGAGI. CDR3 length: 15 amino acids. After removal of 6 bases from V and 7 bases from J, the junction contained 15 bases not matched to a gene. In nucleotides, the CDR3 is TGTGCCAGCAGGAGGACAGGCTCCCTGGGGGATGAGCAGTACTTC. It is translated as CASRRTGSLGDEQYF.

Notes on this clonotype: One end of the junction does not line up with germline, which may come from a read error. This rearrangement joins TRBV6-5 to TRBJ1-5; D is perhaps TRBD1 (5 bases). CDR3 length equals 13 residues. Germline V gives CDR1 MNHEY, CDR2 SVGAGI. The CDR3 loop is CAGSYGTYQPQHF. Here the CDR3 DNA reads TGTGCCGGCAGTTACGGGACTTATCAGCCCCAGCATTTT.

This clonotype has only a few counts. The chain recombines TRBV10-3 with TRBJ2-5; a weak D match, TRBD2 (6 bases). This CDR3 comprises 14 residues. Trimming stripped 4 bases from V and 2 bases from J, with 11 bases between. Germline-derived CDR1 and CDR2 are ENHRY and SYGVKD. The CDR3 DNA reads as TGTGCCATCAGTGGGCGGGACTGGCAAGAGACCCAGTACTTC. This codes for CAISGRDWQETQYF.

The chain employs TRBV5-1 and TRBJ1-1, with a tentative D call TRBD1 (5 bases). V dropped 6 bases and J dropped 0 bases, with 12 bases sitting between them. This CDR3 has 14 amino acids. Germline V CDR1 and CDR2: SGHRS, YFSETQ. The CDR3, as DNA: TGCGCCAGCACCCTTGGGGGTCTGAACACTGAAGCTTTCTTT. It yields the protein CASTLGGLNTEAFF. The variable domain in full, completed from reference TRBV5-1 and TRBJ1-1, reads KAGVTQTPRYLIKTRGQQVTLSCSPISGHRSVSWYQQTPGQGLQFLFEYFSETQRNKGNFPGRFSGRQFSNSRSEMNVSTLELGDSALYLCASTLGGLNTEAFFGQGTRLTVV.